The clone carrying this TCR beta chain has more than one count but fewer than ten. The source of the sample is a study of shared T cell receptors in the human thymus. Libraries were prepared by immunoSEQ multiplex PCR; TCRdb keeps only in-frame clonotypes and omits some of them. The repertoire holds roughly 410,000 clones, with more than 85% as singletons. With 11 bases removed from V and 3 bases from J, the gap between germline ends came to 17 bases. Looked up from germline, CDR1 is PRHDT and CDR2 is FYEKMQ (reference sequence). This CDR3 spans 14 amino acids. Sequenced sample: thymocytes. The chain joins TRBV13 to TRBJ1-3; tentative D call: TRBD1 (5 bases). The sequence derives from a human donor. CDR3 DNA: TGTGCCGCTCGTCGGACGGGGCGTGGAAACACCATATATTTT. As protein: CAARRTGRGNTIYF.